This T cell receptor (beta chain) was obtained from a study of HIV-infected patients and healthy controls. Study-level results: Compared with untreated HIV+ repertoires, healthy controls showed roughly threefold more distinct CDR3s and higher Shannon diversity. Study cohorts differed slightly in age and sex, but this did not explain diversity differences.

This clonotype was recorded many times. Its antigen is still unknown. Follow-up blood was drawn about 14 weeks, roughly three months, after antiretroviral therapy began. No cell fractionation was done, so the repertoire covers all unsorted peripheral blood T cells. Peripheral blood, approximately 2.6 ml, was drawn for RNA extraction. Germline CDR1 reads SGHRS; CDR2 reads YFSETQ. V lost 0 bases, J lost 2 bases, and 7 bases lay in between. CDR3 length: 14 amino acids. Around 0.5 ug RNA was reverse transcribed with alpha and beta constant-region primers. Separate chain-specific third strand synthesis with multiplexing indices produced the alpha and beta libraries. MiXCR was run by TCRdb on the 5' RACE reads, yielding one entry per CDR3 protein. The sample has roughly 9,400 distinct CDR3 sequences; over 7.5% are singletons.

The TCR originated in an adult with HIV infection. This specimen consisted of blood, obtained during antiretroviral therapy. This chain uses TRBV5-1 with TRBJ2-3; D gene ambiguous. CDR3: CASSLGTNTDTQYF. The CDR3, as DNA: TGCGCCAGCAGCTTGGGCACAAACACAGATACGCAGTATTTT.